This passage covers 2 T cell receptor beta chains from one sample sequenced in a study of OX40 agonist ivuxolimab in advanced cancers. The repertoire was sequenced with immunoSEQ multiplex PCR; TCRdb's copy has only in-frame clones and lacks some. The table lists some 68,000 clones, around 87% of them singletons. The sequencing here drew on CD4+ or CD8+ T cells sorted from blood, taken in a trial of the OX40 agonist ivuxolimab. Receptor source: an adult with an advanced solid tumor such as melanoma, head and neck, liver or kidney cancer.

CDR3 sequence reads: CASSGGQSVYGYTF. The CDR3 DNA reads TGTGCCAGCAGCGGAGGACAGTCCGTCTATGGCTACACCTTC. The chain employs TRBV28 and TRBJ1-2, with D possibly being TRBD1 (6 bases). In germline, CDR1 is MDHEN, CDR2 SYDVKM. V lost 6 bases and J 4 bases, leaving 15 bases between the germline ends. The CDR3 contains 14 residues.

This rearrangement joins TRBV5-4 to TRBJ2-1, with a tentative D call TRBD1 (5 bases). The germline V gene has CDR1 SGHNT and CDR2 YYREEE (reference sequence). The ends were cut back, 4 bases at V and 6 bases at J, with 11 bases in the middle. This CDR3 is 13 amino acids long. This chain's CDR3 is CASSPRASNEQFF. The CDR3 nucleotides read TGTGCCAGCAGCCCCAGGGCTAGCAATGAGCAGTTCTTC. The full variable domain, completed using reference TRBV5-4 and TRBJ2-1, is ETGVTQSPTHLIKTRGQQVTLRCSSQSGHNTVSWYQQALGQGPQFIFQYYREEENGRGNFPPRFSGLQFPNYSSELNVNALELDDSALYLCASSPRASNEQFFGPGTRLTVL.